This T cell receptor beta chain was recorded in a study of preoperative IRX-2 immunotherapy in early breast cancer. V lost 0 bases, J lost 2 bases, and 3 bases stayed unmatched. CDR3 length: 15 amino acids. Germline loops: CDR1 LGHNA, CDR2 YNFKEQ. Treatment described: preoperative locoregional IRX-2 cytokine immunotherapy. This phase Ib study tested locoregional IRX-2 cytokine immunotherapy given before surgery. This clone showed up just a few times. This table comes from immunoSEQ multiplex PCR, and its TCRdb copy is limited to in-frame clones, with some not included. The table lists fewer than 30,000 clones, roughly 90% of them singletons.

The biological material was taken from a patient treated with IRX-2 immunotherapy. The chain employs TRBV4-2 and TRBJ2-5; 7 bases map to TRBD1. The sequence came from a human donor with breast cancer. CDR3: CASSQDRGQQETQYF. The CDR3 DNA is TGTGCCAGCAGCCAAGATCGGGGACAGCAAGAGACCCAGTACTTC.